This TCR beta chain stems from a study of Graves' ophthalmopathy and Graves' hyperthyroidism. This clonotype was counted many times. RNA transcripts provided the template for amplifying TCR beta CDR3 regions. Investigators did first-round RT-PCR with HTBI primers, then second-round multiplex PCR. TCRdb analysed the multiplex PCR reads with MiXCR anew, one entry per CDR3 protein. Of 57,000 or so distinct CDR3 sequences in the sample, around 50% were seen once. Material for sequencing was peripheral blood. The sequence was obtained from an adult woman with Graves' ophthalmopathy.

CDR3 DNA: TGTGCCAGCAGTTTATATATGCGGGGAACCGGGGAGCTGTTTTTT. Amino acid sequence: CASSLYMRGTGELFF. The chain couples TRBV28 to TRBJ2-2; D is perhaps TRBD2 (6 bases). Trimming stripped 1 base from V and 5 bases from J, with 11 bases between. CDR3 length: 15 amino acids. Germline values: CDR1 MDHEN, CDR2 SYDVKM. Combining the CDR3 with reference TRBV28 and TRBJ2-2 gives the whole variable domain DVKVTQSSRYLVKRTGEKVFLECVQDMDHENMFWYRQDPGLGLRLIYFSYDVKMKEKGDIPEGYSVSREKKERFSLILESASTNQTSMYLCASSLYMRGTGELFFGEGSRLTVL.